Listed below are T cell receptor beta chains from one sample, sequenced in a study of cytomegalovirus exposure and HLA in healthy donors. The data were produced by immunoSEQ multiplex PCR, yet TCRdb's version contains in-frame clones alone and is incomplete. The sample carries more than 120,000 clones, 82% recorded once. The sequenced material came from PBMCs. The receptors stem from a male donor in good health and CMV-seronegative. CDR3s include the opening cysteine and the closing phenylalanine or tryptophan. A D gene is named only where the DNA matches it firmly. Not all rows give a size; the values are once, few, many and, for expanded clones, a class.

clone_size,j_call,v_call,d_call,cdr3_nt,cdr3_aa
.,TRBJ2-7,TRBV7-9,.,TGTGCCAGCAGCCAGGGCCTGGCGGTGGAACAGTACTTC,CASSQGLAVEQYF
.,TRBJ1-1,TRBV4-2,.,TGTGCCAGTACGCCGCTTACAAACACTGAAGCTTTCTTT,CASTPLTNTEAFF
few,TRBJ2-5,TRBV7-6,.,TGTGCCAGCAGCTTAGTAAGCTACCAAGAGACCCAGTACTTC,CASSLVSYQETQYF
.,TRBJ1-1,TRBV2,TRBD1,TGTGCCAGCAGCACGGGACAGGGGGTGCTCACTGAAGCTTTCTTT,CASSTGQGVLTEAFF
.,TRBJ2-7,TRBV29-1,.,TGCAGCGTTGATCTGGGCCTCAACGGCAGCGAGCAGTACTTC,CSVDLGLNGSEQYF
.,TRBJ2-3,TRBV23-1,.,TGCGCCAGCAGTCATGAGGCGTTAACGCAGTATTTT,CASSHEALTQYF
.,TRBJ2-3,TRBV10-3,.,TGTGCCACCCGACAACGTGGTTCAGATACGCAGTATTTT,CATRQRGSDTQYF
.,TRBJ2-3,TRBV7-8,.,TGTGCCAGCAGCTTAAACGCAGGTTATAGCACAGATACGCAGTATTTT,CASSLNAGYSTDTQYF
few,TRBJ1-5,TRBV19,.,TGTGCCAGTAGTACTGGGGGGGTCACGGATCAGCCCCAGCATTTT,CASSTGGVTDQPQHF
few,TRBJ2-2,TRBV30,.,TGTGCCTGGTCGGGGATGAACACCGGGGAGCTGTTTTTT,CAWSGMNTGELFF
.,TRBJ2-2,TRBV19,TRBD2,TGTGCCAGCCTAGCGGGAGACTATATCGGGGAGCTGTTTTTT,CASLAGDYIGELFF
.,TRBJ2-3,TRBV5-6,.,TGTGCCAGCAGGCCTGAGGATGGAACAGGTTTAACAGATACGCAGTATTTT,CASRPEDGTGLTDTQYF
.,TRBJ2-2,TRBV19,TRBD2,TGTGCCAGTAGTTTAACTAGCGGGAGATTGGTGAACACCGGGGAGCTGTTTTTT,CASSLTSGRLVNTGELFF
.,TRBJ2-2,TRBV4-3,.,TGCGCCAGCAGCCAAGTTGTTCGGGGGTCCGGGGAGCTGTTTTTT,CASSQVVRGSGELFF
.,TRBJ1-2,TRBV27,TRBD1,TGTGCCAGCAGTTCCGGACAGGGGGCGGTCTTTGGCTACACCTTC,CASSSGQGAVFGYTF
.,TRBJ2-7,TRBV6-5,TRBD2,TGTGCCAGCAGTGCCACTAGCGGGAGTACCTACGAGCAGTACTTC,CASSATSGSTYEQYF
.,TRBJ2-7,TRBV7-9,.,TGTGCCAGCAGCACACAGGGTCTGGGGCAGTACTTC,CASSTQGLGQYF
.,TRBJ2-7,TRBV6-5,TRBD2,TGTGCCAGCAGCTTCCCGGGGGAGCGGGAAGACGAGCAGTACTTC,CASSFPGEREDEQYF